This T cell receptor (beta chain) comes out of a study of cytomegalovirus exposure and HLA in healthy donors. Overall study results and limits: There were under 200 TCR beta chains listed as cytomegalovirus-associated. An analysis that came later showed most CMV-associated TCR beta chains appearing HLA-restricted. TCR beta V- and J-gene trimming, according to a later analysis, was linked to a missense DCLRE1C variant. Many donors shared some public TCRs, even though most TCR sequences were rare.

Looked up from germline, CDR1 is MNHEY and CDR2 is SVGAGI. V was pared by 5 bases and J by 3 bases, with 4 bases of the junction left unmatched. CDR3 size: 14 residues. In regard to this clone: Its target is not known. This sample includes further DNA sequences coding for the same CDR3.

Primers included in the PCR were 60 Vbeta and 13 Jbeta primers. The method was immunoSEQ multiplex PCR; TCRdb's version includes in-frame clones alone and lacks a portion of them. The table for this sample gives about 120,000 clones. The TCR was taken from a man younger than 35 in good health and CMV-seronegative. The J gene is TRBJ1-5, the V gene TRBV6-5, with 7 bases that match TRBD1. Sequenced sample: PBMCs. CDR3 protein: CASSPRGINQPQHF. The CDR3 bases are TGTGCCAGCAGTCCCAGGGGGATCAATCAGCCCCAGCATTTT.